This passage covers 4 T cell receptor beta chains from one sample sequenced in a study of blood T cells in healthy people across ages. Through a sample-barcoded 5' primer and a J-beta primer mix, a second PCR was run for about 7 to 12 cycles. TCRdb independently ran MiXCR on the 5' RACE reads; one entry per CDR3 protein. The sample has 800,000 or so distinct CDR3 sequences, around 50% seen once; the top ten hold around 18%. Sequencing was carried out using blood. These receptors came from a man at least 80 years old in good health.

The chain links TRBV4-3 to TRBJ2-5; a weak D match, TRBD2 (6 bases). Germline V gene lookup returns CDR1 LGHNA and CDR2 YSLEER. Trimming left V 0 bases short and J 2 bases short, with 13 bases between. The length of the CDR3 is 16 residues. CDR3 in DNA: TGCGCCAGCAGCCAAGATATCGGGGGACCGCAAGAGACCCAGTACTTC. Translation gives CASSQDIGGPQETQYF.

The genes are TRBV28 and TRBJ2-7; unclear D gene. The CDR3 is 14 residues long. Germline values: CDR1 MDHEN, CDR2 SYDVKM. V lost 4 bases, J lost 7 bases, and 17 bases lay in between. The CDR3 DNA is TGTGCCAGCAGTTCTGCGGAAACGCCGAGGGAGCAGTACTTC. As protein: CASSSAETPREQYF.

V is TRBV20-1 and J is TRBJ2-7, with 10 bases that match TRBD2. Trimming at V came to 1 base and at J to 4 bases, leaving 19 bases not matched to a gene. Germline V gene sequence: CDR1 DFQATT, CDR2 SNEGSKA (reference sequence). The CDR3 totals 19 residues. In nucleotides, the CDR3 is TGCAGTGCTAGAGGGGGTGGGGGCCTAGCGGGAGTCTCACTATACGAGCAGTACTTC. Protein sequence: CSARGGGGLAGVSLYEQYF.

The chain is built from TRBV20-1 and TRBJ2-1, with a weak D call TRBD1 (6 bases). This CDR3 is 14 amino acids long. Germline assignment: CDR1 DFQATT and CDR2 SNEGSKA (reference sequence). V was cut by 3 bases and J by 9 bases, with 18 bases left in between. In DNA, the CDR3 is TGCAGTGCTAGCACCCCACAGGGTGGCGTTGAGCAGTTCTTC. Protein sequence: CSASTPQGGVEQFF.